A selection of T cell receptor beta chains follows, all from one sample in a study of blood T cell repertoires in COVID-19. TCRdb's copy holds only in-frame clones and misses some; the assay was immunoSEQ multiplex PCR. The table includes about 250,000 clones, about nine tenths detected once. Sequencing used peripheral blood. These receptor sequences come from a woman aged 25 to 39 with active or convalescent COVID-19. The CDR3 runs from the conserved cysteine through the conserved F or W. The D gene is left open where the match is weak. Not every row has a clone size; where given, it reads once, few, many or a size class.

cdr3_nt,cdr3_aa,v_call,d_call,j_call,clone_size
TGTGCCTGGATGGTCAGAGGAGAGAACACCATATATTTT,CAWMVRGENTIYF,TRBV30,.,TRBJ1-3,.
TGTGCCTGGAGTCCGCCCTTCGCGACTAATGAAAAACTGTTTTTT,CAWSPPFATNEKLFF,TRBV30,.,TRBJ1-4,once
TGTGCCAGCAGTGTTACAGGGCCCTTTAACTATGGCTACACCTTC,CASSVTGPFNYGYTF,TRBV2,.,TRBJ1-2,.
TGTGCCAGCAGCTTTCAACAGGGTGAAGCTTTCTTT,CASSFQQGEAFF,TRBV5-6,.,TRBJ1-1,.
TGCAGCGTTGCGACAGGGACGAACACTGAAGCTTTCTTT,CSVATGTNTEAFF,TRBV29-1,TRBD1,TRBJ1-1,.
TGTGCCAGCAGTTCCCCCGGGACTAGCGAGTTTGCAGATACGCAGTATTTT,CASSSPGTSEFADTQYF,TRBV28,TRBD2,TRBJ2-3,.
TGTGCCAGCAGCTTAGAAGGGGGTTATAATTCACCCCTCCACTTT,CASSLEGGYNSPLHF,TRBV11-2,.,TRBJ1-6,.
TGTGCCAGCAGTAGCTTAGGTGGGGCCATCTATGGCTACACCTTC,CASSSLGGAIYGYTF,TRBV28,.,TRBJ1-2,.
TGTGCCAGCAGCTTGACCGGGACTAGCGGGGGCAACGAGACCCAGTACTTC,CASSLTGTSGGNETQYF,TRBV9,TRBD2,TRBJ2-5,.
TGTGCCAGCCGGTCAGGGGGTTCACCCCTCCACTTT,CASRSGGSPLHF,TRBV28,TRBD1,TRBJ1-6,.
TGCAGCTCCACTTCACAGGGGGGGACTGAAGCTTTCTTT,CSSTSQGGTEAFF,TRBV29-1,TRBD1,TRBJ1-1,.
TGTGCCTGGAGTGTAGGGGAAGGGGGCAATCAGCCCCAGCATTTT,CAWSVGEGGNQPQHF,TRBV30,.,TRBJ1-5,.
TGTGCCAGCAGCCCTGGACTAGCGGGGGTATGGGAGCAGTTCTTC,CASSPGLAGVWEQFF,TRBV6-2/TRBV6-3,TRBD2,TRBJ2-1,.
TGCGCCAGCAGCCAATCAGAGGGGGGGGGCACAGATACGCAGTATTTT,CASSQSEGGGTDTQYF,TRBV4-1,.,TRBJ2-3,.
TGTGCCAGCAGCTTAGAACAGGGGGCCCAAGAGACCCAGTACTTC,CASSLEQGAQETQYF,TRBV7-2,TRBD1,TRBJ2-5,.
TGTGCCAGCAGGACGGGACAGAACTATGGCTACACCTTC,CASRTGQNYGYTF,TRBV27,TRBD1,TRBJ1-2,.
TGTGCCAGCAGTTTCCCTACAGGGTTTAGCAATCAGCCCCAGCATTTT,CASSFPTGFSNQPQHF,TRBV28,.,TRBJ1-5,.
TGTGCCATCAGTTTAGCGGGGGCCGAGAATGAGCAGTTCTTC,CAISLAGAENEQFF,TRBV10-3,TRBD2,TRBJ2-1,.
TGCGCCAGCAGCCATGCTCCGGGACTCCTGTCTCGCGCTGGAAACACCATATATTTT,CASSHAPGLLSRAGNTIYF,TRBV4-1,.,TRBJ1-3,once
TGTGCCAGCAGCGTCGGGACAGGGGGGGAAAAACTGTTTTTT,CASSVGTGGEKLFF,TRBV9,TRBD1,TRBJ1-4,.
TGTGCCAGCAGCCCGGGCAGGGGTGGCGATCAGCCCCAGCATTTT,CASSPGRGGDQPQHF,TRBV7-9,.,TRBJ1-5,.